This section outlines one T cell receptor (beta chain) sequence together with its context. What this receptor recognizes is not known. Base quality data are lacking; no much larger clone is found one base away. The CDR3 regions of human TCRbeta chains were analyzed by immunosequencing. As for the original processing: Repertoire TCRs were matched against a reference library of SARS-CoV-2-specific TCRs generated with the MIRA antigen-specificity platform. Breadth was defined as the fraction of unique TCRs that were SARS-CoV-2-associated, and depth was defined as the fraction of total T cells that were SARS-CoV-2-associated. Each spike-specific TCR was assigned to its reactive spike region and to a CD4 or CD8 class using the MIRA data. Log10-transformed breadth and depth values were compared by one-way ANOVA with Sidak's multiple comparisons tests. Here the immuneACCESS table is served through TCRdb, limited to in-frame sequences with V and J called. Missing clones are a known gap in these copies; in checked studies unresolved V genes cover under half, and the rest lacks a known reason. V, J and clone size derive from that table, while D and trimming were established from the DNA sequence. The sample table lists under 200,000 clones, 85% to 90% of them with a count of one. Less than 6.5% of the sample is taken by the ten largest.

The sample comes from a study of T cell responses to AZD1222 COVID-19 vaccine (dated by TCRdb to the early 2020s). Background for the entire study: AZD1222 recipients with second doses at about 4 weeks or about 12 weeks were pooled, because spike-specific TCR depth and breadth did not differ between schedules. Trial participants were enrolled by age into subgroups of 18-55, 56-69 and 70-plus years, and about 150, 27 and 61 TCR-sequenced participants, respectively, were included in these subgroups. A total of roughly 240 trial participants underwent TCR sequencing, of whom approximately 210 received two doses of AZD1222 and about 26 received two doses of the MenACWY control vaccine. What the study reported, not specific to this receptor: Nearly half of unique spike-specific TCRs reportedly recognized epitopes outside regions mutated in the B.1.351 and B.1.1.7 variants. The vaccine-associated CD4 TCRs covered the entire spike protein, and the dominant responses fell in regions 160-218 and 743-854. The 56-69-year group was small, and its depth increase did not reach significance, likely because of low power. Because no day 14 peak-response samples were available, repertoires were characterized only after the peak T cell response. After two AZD1222 doses, both the breadth and the depth of spike-specific TCRs were significantly higher than at day 0 and than in MenACWY recipients. Most participants were white British and females outnumbered males, and the authors suggested that clonal diversity may have been underestimated. Conclusions about previously exposed vaccinees are limited because only six or seven AZD1222 recipients were SARS-CoV-2 seropositive at baseline.

This specimen's time point label, interpreted: baseline before first vaccination. The vaccinee samples were drawn from two UK trials, COV001 and COV002, one of which was a single-blind randomized controlled phase 2/3 trial testing AZD1222 (ChAdOx1 nCoV-19) in healthy adults. Trial participant PBMC samples were collected at day 0 and day 28 after the second dose for TCRbeta chain sequencing. The CDR3, cysteine through phenylalanine, is 15 amino acids long. The retained sequence is limited to the CDR3, 45 bases, with the frame set at the first base. The germline V gene provides CDR1 SGHRS and CDR2 YFSETQ. Trimming takes 3 bases off V and 6 bases off J; junction bases not matched to a gene: 3.

The sequence was collected from an adult in good health. This sample comprised peripheral blood, obtained on day 0 of AZD1222 vaccination. The chain is made from TRBV5-1 and TRBJ2-2; TRBD2 aligns with 12 central bases. The DNA is TGCGCCAGCAGCTCGCTAGCGGGGGGGCCCGGGGAGCTGTTTTTT. The encoded protein is CASSSLAGGPGELFF.